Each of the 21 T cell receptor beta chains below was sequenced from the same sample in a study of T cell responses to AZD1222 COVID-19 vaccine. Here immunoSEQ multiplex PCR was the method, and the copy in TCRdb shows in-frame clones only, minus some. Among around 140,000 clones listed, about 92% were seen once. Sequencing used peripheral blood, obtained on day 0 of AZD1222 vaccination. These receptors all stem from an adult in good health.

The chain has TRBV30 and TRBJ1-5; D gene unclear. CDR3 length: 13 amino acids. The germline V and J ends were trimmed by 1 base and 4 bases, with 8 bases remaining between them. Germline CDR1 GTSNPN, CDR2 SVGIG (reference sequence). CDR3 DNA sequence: TGTGCCTGGAGTGGGCAGTTGAATCAGCCCCAGCATTTT. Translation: CAWSGQLNQPQHF.

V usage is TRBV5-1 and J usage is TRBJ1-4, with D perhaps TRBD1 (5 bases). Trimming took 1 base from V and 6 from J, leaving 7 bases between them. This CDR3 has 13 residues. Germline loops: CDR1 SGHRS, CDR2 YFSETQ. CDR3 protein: CASSLTGDEKLFF. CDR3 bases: TGCGCCAGCAGCTTGACAGGCGATGAAAAACTGTTTTTT.

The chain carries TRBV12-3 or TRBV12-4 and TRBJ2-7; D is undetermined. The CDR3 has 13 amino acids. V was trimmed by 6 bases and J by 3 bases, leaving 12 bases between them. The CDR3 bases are TGTGCCAGCAGCTCCCAACTGCGCTACGAGCAGTACTTC. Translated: CASSSQLRYEQYF.

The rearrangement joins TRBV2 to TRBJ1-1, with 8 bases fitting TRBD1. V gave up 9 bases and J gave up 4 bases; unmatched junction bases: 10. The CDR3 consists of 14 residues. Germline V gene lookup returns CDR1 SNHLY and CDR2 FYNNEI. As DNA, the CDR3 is TGTGCCAGGGCGACACAAACAGGGGGCACTGAAGCTTTCTTT. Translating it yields CARATQTGGTEAFF.

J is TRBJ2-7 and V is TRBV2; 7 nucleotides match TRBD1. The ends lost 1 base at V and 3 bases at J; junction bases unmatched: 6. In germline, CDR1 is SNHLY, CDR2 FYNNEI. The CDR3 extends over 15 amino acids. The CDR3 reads CASSEVGTEFYEQYF. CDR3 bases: TGTGCCAGCAGTGAAGTAGGGACAGAATTCTACGAGCAGTACTTC.

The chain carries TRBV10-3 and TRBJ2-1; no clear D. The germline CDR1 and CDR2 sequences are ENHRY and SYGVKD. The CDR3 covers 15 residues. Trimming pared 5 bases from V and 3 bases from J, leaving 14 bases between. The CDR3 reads CAISPELAGYNEQFF. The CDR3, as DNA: TGTGCCATCAGTCCCGAGTTGGCAGGCTACAATGAGCAGTTCTTC.

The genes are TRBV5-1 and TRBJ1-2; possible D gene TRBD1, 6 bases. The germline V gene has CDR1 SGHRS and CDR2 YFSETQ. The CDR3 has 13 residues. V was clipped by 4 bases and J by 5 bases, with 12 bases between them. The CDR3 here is CASSMSGTYGYTF. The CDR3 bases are TGCGCCAGCAGCATGTCGGGGACATATGGCTACACCTTC.

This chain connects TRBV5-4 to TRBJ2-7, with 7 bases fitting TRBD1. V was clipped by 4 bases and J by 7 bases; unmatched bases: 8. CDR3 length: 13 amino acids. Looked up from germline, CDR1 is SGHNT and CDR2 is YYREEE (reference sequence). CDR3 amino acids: CASSPTGEGEQYF. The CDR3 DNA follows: TGTGCCAGCAGCCCAACAGGGGAAGGGGAGCAGTACTTC.

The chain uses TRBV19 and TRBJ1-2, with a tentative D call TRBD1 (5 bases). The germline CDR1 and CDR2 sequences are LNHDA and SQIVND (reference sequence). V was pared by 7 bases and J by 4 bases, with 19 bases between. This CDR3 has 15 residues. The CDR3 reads CASTESGPTAYGYTF. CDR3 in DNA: TGTGCCAGTACCGAATCGGGTCCGACAGCCTATGGCTACACCTTC.

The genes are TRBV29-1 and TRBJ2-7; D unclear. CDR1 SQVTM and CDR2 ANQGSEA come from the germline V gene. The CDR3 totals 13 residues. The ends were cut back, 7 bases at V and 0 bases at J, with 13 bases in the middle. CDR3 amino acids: CSALGTDSYEQYF. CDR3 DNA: TGCAGCGCCCTAGGTACCGACTCCTACGAGCAGTACTTC.

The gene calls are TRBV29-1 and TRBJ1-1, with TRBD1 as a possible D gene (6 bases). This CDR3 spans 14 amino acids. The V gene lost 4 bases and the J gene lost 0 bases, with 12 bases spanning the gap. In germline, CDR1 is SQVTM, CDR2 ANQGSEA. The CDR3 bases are TGCAGCGTTGGTGCAGGGGCCATGAACACTGAAGCTTTCTTT. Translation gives CSVGAGAMNTEAFF.

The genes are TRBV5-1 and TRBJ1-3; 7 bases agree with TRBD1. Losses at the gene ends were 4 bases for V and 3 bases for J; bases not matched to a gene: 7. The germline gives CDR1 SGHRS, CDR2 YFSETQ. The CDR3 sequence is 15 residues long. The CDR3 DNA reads TGCGCCAGCAGCCCCCAGGGGGGGCTTGGAAACACCATATATTTT. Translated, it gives CASSPQGGLGNTIYF. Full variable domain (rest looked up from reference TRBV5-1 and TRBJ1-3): KAGVTQTPRYLIKTRGQQVTLSCSPISGHRSVSWYQQTPGQGLQFLFEYFSETQRNKGNFPGRFSGRQFSNSRSEMNVSTLELGDSALYLCASSPQGGLGNTIYFGEGSWLTVV.

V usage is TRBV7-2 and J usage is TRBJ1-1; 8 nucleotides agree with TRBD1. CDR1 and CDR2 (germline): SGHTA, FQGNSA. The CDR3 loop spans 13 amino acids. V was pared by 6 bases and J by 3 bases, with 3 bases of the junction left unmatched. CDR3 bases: TGTGCCAGCAGTATACAGGGGGACACTGAAGCTTTCTTT. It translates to CASSIQGDTEAFF.

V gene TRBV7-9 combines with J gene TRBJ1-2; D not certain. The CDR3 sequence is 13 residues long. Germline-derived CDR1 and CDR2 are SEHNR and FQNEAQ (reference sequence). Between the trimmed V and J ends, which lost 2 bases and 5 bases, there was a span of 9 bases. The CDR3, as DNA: TGTGCCAGCAGCTTACCTGGGCGATATGGCTACACCTTC. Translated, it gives CASSLPGRYGYTF.

The CDR3: CASSPGRYNYGYTF. The CDR3 DNA sequence: TGTGCCAGCAGCCCGGGACGGTATAACTATGGCTACACCTTC. V usage is TRBV7-2 and J usage is TRBJ1-2, with D possibly being TRBD1 (5 bases). In germline, CDR1 is SGHTA, CDR2 FQGNSA. CDR3 length: 14 amino acids. The ends were cut back, 5 bases at V and 1 base at J, with 11 bases in the middle.

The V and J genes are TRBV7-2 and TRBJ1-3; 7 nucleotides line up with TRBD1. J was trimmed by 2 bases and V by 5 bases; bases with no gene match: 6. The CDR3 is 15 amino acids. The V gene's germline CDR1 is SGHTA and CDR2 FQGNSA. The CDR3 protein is CASSPTDRTGNTIYF. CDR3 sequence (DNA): TGTGCCAGCAGCCCCACGGACAGGACTGGAAACACCATATATTTT.

The DNA for the CDR3 is TGTGCCAGCAGTTTGACAGGGAACACCGGGGAGCTGTTTTTT. This codes for CASSLTGNTGELFF. This chain joins TRBV27 and TRBJ2-2; D possibly corresponds to TRBD1 (6 bases). V lost 3 bases to trimming and J lost 1 base, with 6 bases between them. The germline V gene encodes CDR1 MNHEY and CDR2 SMNVEV (reference sequence). This CDR3 comprises 14 residues.

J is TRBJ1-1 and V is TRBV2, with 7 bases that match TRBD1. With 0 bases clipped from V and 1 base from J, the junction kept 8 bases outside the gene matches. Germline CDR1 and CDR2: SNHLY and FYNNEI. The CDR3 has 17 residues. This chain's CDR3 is CASSEASGGLRNTEAFF. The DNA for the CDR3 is TGTGCCAGCAGTGAAGCGTCAGGGGGACTTCGGAACACTGAAGCTTTCTTT.

The CDR3 region is CASSLGWSHVGTGELFF. The CDR3 nucleotides read TGTGCCAGCAGCTTGGGTTGGAGTCACGTGGGGACCGGGGAGCTGTTTTTT. The gene calls are TRBV7-9 and TRBJ2-2; D call uncertain. The germline gives CDR1 SEHNR, CDR2 FQNEAQ (reference sequence). This CDR3 spans 17 amino acids. V was shortened by 3 bases and J by 5 bases, with 19 bases between the two germline ends.

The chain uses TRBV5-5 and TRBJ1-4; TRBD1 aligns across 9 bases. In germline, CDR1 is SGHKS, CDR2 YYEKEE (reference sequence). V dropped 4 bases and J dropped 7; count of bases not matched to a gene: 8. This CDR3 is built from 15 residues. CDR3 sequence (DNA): TGTGCCAGCAGCCATCGGTGGACAGGGGTTGAAAAACTGTTTTTT. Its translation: CASSHRWTGVEKLFF.

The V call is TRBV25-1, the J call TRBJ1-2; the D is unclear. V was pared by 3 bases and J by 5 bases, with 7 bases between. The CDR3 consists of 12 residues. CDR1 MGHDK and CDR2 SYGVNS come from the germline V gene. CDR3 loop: CASSEAVYGYTF. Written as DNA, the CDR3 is TGTGCCAGCAGTGAGGCGGTTTATGGCTACACCTTC.